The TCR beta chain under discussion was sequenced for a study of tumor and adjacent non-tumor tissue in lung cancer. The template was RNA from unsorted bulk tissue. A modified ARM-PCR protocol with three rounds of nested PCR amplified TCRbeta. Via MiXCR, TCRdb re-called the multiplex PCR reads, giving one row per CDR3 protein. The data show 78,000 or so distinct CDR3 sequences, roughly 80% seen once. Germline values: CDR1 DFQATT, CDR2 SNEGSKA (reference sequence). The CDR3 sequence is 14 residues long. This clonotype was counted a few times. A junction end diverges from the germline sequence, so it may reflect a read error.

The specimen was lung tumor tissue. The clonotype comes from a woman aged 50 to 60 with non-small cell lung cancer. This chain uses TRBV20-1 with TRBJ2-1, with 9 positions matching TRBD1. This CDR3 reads CSTRTSGQGYEQFF. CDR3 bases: TGCAGTACTAGAACAAGCGGACAGGGGTATGAGCAGTTCTTC.